In its sample, the clone carrying this T cell receptor beta chain was seen many times. These data originate in a study of T cells in Graves' hyperthyroidism and ophthalmopathy. In germline, CDR1 is LGHNA, CDR2 YSLEER. The CDR3 runs to 16 residues. V was trimmed by 0 bases and J by 3 bases, leaving 14 bases between them. There were TCR beta CDR3 regions amplified from RNA transcripts. TCR CDR3 regions were first amplified by RT-PCR with HTBI primers. TCRdb analysed the multiplex PCR reads with MiXCR anew, one entry per CDR3 protein. The top ten hold roughly 10% of the sample, which has some 760,000 distinct CDR3 sequences, about 14% seen once.

The chain is built from TRBV4-3 and TRBJ1-2; D remains ambiguous. The TCR originated in a woman between 18 and 29 years old with Graves' hyperthyroidism. Material for sequencing was blood. CDR3 sequence (DNA): TGCGCCAGCAGCCAAGATCTAACTGGTTTGTACTATGGCTACACCTTC. Its protein product is CASSQDLTGLYYGYTF.